What follows is one TCR beta chain and its context. Its antigen target is currently unknown. No clone much larger than this one lies a single base away; base qualities are absent. Using the deep immunoSEQ assay, TCR CDR3 regions were amplified from genomic DNA by multiplex PCR. Extracted genomic DNA from each cell subset was spread evenly across all wells of several immunoSEQ 96-well plates, with each plate serving as a replicate. Each replicate PCR for sorted subsets received approximately 220 ng genomic DNA, equal to roughly 30,000 T cell genomes. Purified libraries were quantified with a Qubit 3.0 fluorometer, sized on a Bioanalyzer 2100, and re-quantified with the KAPA Library Quantification kit. Every immunoSEQ 96-well plate was sequenced on a dedicated single-read 150-cycle Illumina NextSeq 550 flow cell. The original methods were these. Because only junctional sequences without quality scores were contained in the immunoSEQ output, filtering matching that applied to full-length reads could not be performed. Sequences were annotated with PyIR, a Python wrapper for IgBLAST v1.9, and V/J genes and CDR3 were assigned using IMGT germline references. Any read was removed if the V/J assignment was weak (E-value above 1e-6), the CDR3 was missing, or the read contained stop codons, out-of-frame junctions, or ambiguous translated residues. V3J clonotypes were defined as sequences sharing an identical inferred V gene, J gene, and CDR3 amino acid sequence. Percentage overlap between repertoires was computed as shared unique clonotypes divided by the size of the smaller repertoire. Richness of each repertoire was evaluated using RTK rarefaction, the Chao1 estimator, and Recon v2.1 estimates of unobserved clonotypes. Generation probabilities were computed with OLGA for all TCRbeta clonotypes obtained by the gDNA method from several donors. TCRdb provides this immuneACCESS table in a form limited to in-frame rearrangements. Some clones are lacking; in checked studies, under half of them reflect an unresolved V gene, and why the rest are absent is not known. D and trimming come from the DNA, and the V and J calls and clone size come from that table. Within this sample are about 1 million clones, with about three quarters of them counted one time only. The top ten clonotypes cover 1.4% to 1.5% of the sample.

The germline V gene encodes CDR1 SQVTM and CDR2 ANQGSEA. Including cysteine and phenylalanine, the CDR3 has 14 amino acids. The only DNA kept is the CDR3, 42 bases in frame from the first base. V sheds 2 bases and J sheds 7 bases, leaving 17 bases between their ends. The sample comes from a study of shared clonotypes between healthy human individuals (dated by TCRdb to 2019 to 2021). Regarding the complete study: The cohort included a few men and a couple of women between 18 and 49 years of age. For each donor, three plates each were used for CD4 naive and CD4 memory, two plates were used for CD8 naive, and one plate was used for CD8 memory. To estimate repertoire size and how much clonotypes are shared between individuals, the study performed deep sequencing of blood TCR repertoires from about five healthy adults. Libraries were prepared and TCR repertoires were sequenced by different laboratories using diverse techniques, in order to increase sequencing depth and limit assay-specific biases. Leukapheresis yielded between about 0.9 and 9 billion PBMCs per donor.

Healthy HIV-negative adults with no recently reported acute infections or vaccinations were included as donors. Every donor was a Caucasian adult living in Nashville, Tennessee, USA. CD4+ T cells were enriched through magnetic negative selection, after which naive cells were positively selected on CD45RA and the remaining negative fraction served as the memory subset. After blood collection by leukapheresis, PBMCs were isolated using Ficoll-Histopaque density gradient centrifugation and then cryopreserved in the vapor phase of liquid nitrogen. Purity and quantity of every magnetically sorted T cell population were checked by analytical flow cytometry. From each sorted fraction, genomic DNA was isolated and quantified by UV absorbance on a Nanodrop 2000c. General findings and caveats noted by the study authors: Pairwise subsampling indicated that sequencing depth was expected to affect the degree of clonotype sharing among donors. Higher generation probabilities were observed for clonotypes shared by all four sorted-subset donors than for non-shared clonotypes. About 4.5% of naive CD4, 3.5% of naive CD8, approximately 2% of memory CD4, and approximately 0.39% of memory CD8 clonotypes were shared across several donors. Incomplete sequencing was indicated by rarefaction of sorted-subset datasets, despite the large sequencing depth. Only blood was sampled, and tissue TCR repertoires likely differ from those in blood. Naive subsets generally had larger estimated clonotype richness than memory subsets. Because the study included a small number of donors, the genetic and exposure-history diversity represented was limited.

The sequence links TRBV29-1 to TRBJ2-5; 6 matching bases give a weak D call of TRBD2. Source material: memory CD4+ T cells sorted from blood. The cell subset or site label corresponds to: CD45RA-negative fraction. This TCR came from a young man in good health. The CDR3: CSVEYGDSSATQYF. The nucleotide sequence reads TGCAGCGTTGAATACGGGGACTCGAGCGCGACCCAGTACTTC.